The T cell receptor beta chain under discussion was sequenced for a study of OX40 agonist ivuxolimab in advanced cancers. The protocol was immunoSEQ multiplex PCR, while the TCRdb copy is restricted to in-frame clones and leaves out a portion. The data show just over 15,000 clones, under 65% seen once. The sequence was obtained from an adult with an advanced solid tumor such as melanoma, head and neck, liver or kidney cancer. Here the sequenced sample was CD4+ or CD8+ T cells sorted from blood, taken in a trial of the OX40 agonist ivuxolimab.

DNA of the CDR3: TGCGCCAGCAGTGAGAGAGGTGTGGGGGTTGCCACCGGGGAGCTGTTTTTT. This gives the protein CASSERGVGVATGELFF. The chain employs TRBV10-1 and TRBJ2-2, with D tentatively TRBD1 or TRBD2 (5 bases each). V lost 2 bases to trimming and J lost 4 bases, with 17 bases between them. This CDR3 region has 17 residues. Per germline, CDR1 WNHNN and CDR2 SYGVQD (reference sequence).